One sample yielded the 28 T cell receptor beta chains listed below, sequenced in a study of identical twins. From the 5' RACE reads, TCRdb called clonotypes with MiXCR, one entry per CDR3 protein. The top ten clones hold 2.5% to 3.5% of a sample with a few hundred thousand distinct CDR3 sequences, approximately 8.3% of them seen once. This same sample was also taken into another study, of yellow fever vaccine responses in identical twins.

The sample was CD8+ T cells sorted from blood. The receptor source for this set is a woman aged 18 to 35 in good health.

The rearrangement links TRBV2 to TRBJ2-2; 11 nucleotides line up with TRBD2. This CDR3 spans 18 amino acids. The ends lost 4 bases at V and 2 bases at J; junction bases unmatched: 9. Germline CDR1 is SNHLY and CDR2 is FYNNEI. The chain's CDR3 is CASSVSSGRSFNTGELFF. The CDR3 DNA is TGTGCCAGCAGTGTGTCTAGCGGGAGGTCATTCAACACCGGGGAGCTGTTTTTT.

This chain joins TRBV12-3 or TRBV12-4 and TRBJ2-1, with 8 bases identical to TRBD2. V shed 5 bases, J shed 4 bases, and the junction held 4 bases outside the gene matches. CDR3 length equals 14 residues. CDR3: CASSGSGVYNEQFF. The DNA for the CDR3 is TGTGCCAGCAGTGGTAGCGGGGTTTACAATGAGCAGTTCTTC.

The rearrangement uses TRBV11-1 and TRBJ2-1; TRBD2 matches 9 bases. V gave up 0 bases and J gave up 2 bases; unmatched junction bases: 20. Germline loops: CDR1 SGHAT, CDR2 FQDESV (reference sequence). The CDR3 has 22 residues. CDR3 nucleotide sequence: TGTGCCAGCAGCTTAGCGGGCCCGACAGGGTCCAGCGGGAGGATGACCTACAATGAGCAGTTCTTC. It codes for CASSLAGPTGSSGRMTYNEQFF.

The chain combines TRBV4-3 with TRBJ2-7; D unclear. Germline values: CDR1 LGHNA, CDR2 YSLEER. V was clipped by 1 base and J by 1 base, with 8 bases between them. The CDR3 extends over 14 amino acids. The CDR3 sequence: CASSQARLSYEQYF. As DNA, the CDR3 is TGCGCCAGCAGCCAAGCACGGCTTTCCTACGAGCAGTACTTC.

This clonotype was seen a handful of times. This chain uses TRBV10-1 with TRBJ2-7; 15 positions match TRBD2. The V and J ends lost 5 bases and 2 bases, in that order; junction bases with no gene match: 4. This CDR3 is built from 16 residues. Germline assignment: CDR1 WNHNN and CDR2 SYGVQD (reference sequence). CDR3 region: CASSPGLAGGTYEQYF. In DNA form, the CDR3 reads TGCGCCAGCAGTCCGGGACTAGCGGGAGGAACCTACGAGCAGTACTTC.

This clonotype appeared many times. V is TRBV9 and J is TRBJ1-2, with 7 bases identical to TRBD1. CDR3 length: 12 residues. Germline lookup yields CDR1 SGDLS and CDR2 YYNGEE. J lost 7 bases, V lost 3 bases, and 3 bases had no gene match. CDR3 residues: CASSGTGAGYTF. Written as DNA, the CDR3 is TGTGCCAGCAGCGGTACAGGGGCTGGCTACACCTTC.

In this sample, this clonotype turned up many times. The chain recombines TRBV24-1 with TRBJ2-2; a weak D match, TRBD2 (6 bases). This CDR3 contains 15 residues. Germline values: CDR1 KGHDR, CDR2 SFDVKD. Trimming pared 4 bases from V and 4 bases from J, leaving 12 bases between. The CDR3 here is CATSDRDSATGELFF. In DNA, the CDR3 is TGTGCCACCAGTGACCGGGACTCCGCCACCGGGGAGCTGTTTTTT.

This clonotype was observed many times. This chain connects TRBV29-1 to TRBJ2-1; TRBD1 matches at 8 bases. This CDR3 comprises 13 residues. V shed 4 bases, J shed 9 bases, and the junction held 8 bases outside the gene matches. Germline assignment: CDR1 SQVTM and CDR2 ANQGSEA. CDR3: CSVVDRAWGEQFF. The CDR3 bases are TGCAGCGTTGTGGACAGGGCGTGGGGTGAGCAGTTCTTC.

The V call is TRBV27, the J call TRBJ2-4; no clear D gene. The CDR3 runs 14 residues. Germline lookup yields CDR1 MNHEY and CDR2 SMNVEV (reference sequence). V lost 5 bases to trimming and J lost 15 bases, with 23 bases between them. Here the CDR3 reads CASSLSPGPSLRYF. The CDR3 DNA sequence: TGTGCCAGCAGTCTCAGTCCGGGTCCTTCTTTAAGGTACTTC.

In its sample, this clonotype was seen a few times. The chain joins TRBV3-1 to TRBJ2-1; D gene unclear. The CDR3 covers 14 residues. V lost 0 bases, J lost 6 bases, and 9 bases lay in between. CDR1 and CDR2 from the germline V gene are LGHDT and YNNKEL (reference sequence). The CDR3 protein is CASSQDFRFNEQFF. CDR3 sequence (DNA): TGTGCCAGCAGCCAAGATTTTCGCTTCAATGAGCAGTTCTTC.

There are a few counts of this clonotype. The chain recombines TRBV29-1 with TRBJ2-2, with 11 nucleotides matching TRBD1. Germline V gene sequence: CDR1 SQVTM, CDR2 ANQGSEA. CDR3 length equals 13 residues. V lost 6 bases and J lost 7; bases outside the gene matches: 4. DNA of the CDR3: TGCAGCGTCGGACAGGGGGCCGGCGGGGAGCTGTTTTTT. It codes for CSVGQGAGGELFF.

This clonotype was detected only a few times. V gene TRBV7-2 combines with J gene TRBJ2-1; D might be TRBD1 or TRBD2, each matching 6 bases. Germline values: CDR1 SGHTA, CDR2 FQGNSA. V was pared by 2 bases and J by 9 bases, with 20 bases between. The CDR3 has 16 amino acids. The CDR3 sequence is CASSLLSPPGGPEQFF. CDR3 in DNA: TGTGCCAGCAGCTTACTTTCCCCCCCTGGGGGGCCTGAGCAGTTCTTC. The variable domain in full, completed from reference TRBV7-2 and TRBJ2-1, reads GAGVSQSPSNKVTEKGKDVELRCDPISGHTALYWYRQSLGQGLEFLIYFQGNSAPDKSGLPSDRFSAERTGGSVSTLTIQRTQQEDSAVYLCASSLLSPPGGPEQFFGPGTRLTVL.

The V call is TRBV6-2 or TRBV6-3, the J call TRBJ2-1, with 11 bases matching TRBD2. The CDR3 spans 18 residues. The junction had 9 bases not matched to a gene; V was cut back by 0 bases and J by 5 bases. Germline V gene sequence: CDR1 MNHEY, CDR2 SVGEGT. The CDR3: CASSYSNVGLAGHNEQFF. The CDR3 region has the DNA TGTGCCAGCAGTTACTCGAATGTCGGACTAGCGGGCCACAATGAGCAGTTCTTC.

Only a few counts were recorded for this clonotype. The gene calls are TRBV5-1 and TRBJ2-5; D is unresolved. V was pared by 3 bases and J by 0 bases, with 12 bases between. Germline CDR1 is SGHRS and CDR2 is YFSETQ. The CDR3 is made up of 15 amino acids. DNA of the CDR3: TGCGCCAGCAGCTCTGAAGACAAATACCAAGAGACCCAGTACTTC. Translation: CASSSEDKYQETQYF.

Ten or more counts support this clonotype. This chain links TRBV27 with TRBJ2-7; no reliable D call. This CDR3 comprises 16 residues. Germline CDR1 reads MNHEY; CDR2 reads SMNVEV (reference sequence). The V end lost 1 base, the J end lost 0 bases, and 13 bases lay between the germline ends. The CDR3 loop is CASSLFAMTSSYEQYF. CDR3 sequence (DNA): TGTGCCAGCAGTTTATTCGCCATGACCAGCTCCTACGAGCAGTACTTC.

This clonotype has just a few counts. The chain employs TRBV7-3 and TRBJ2-3; no reliable D call. This CDR3 comprises 15 residues. Looked up from germline, CDR1 is SGHTA and CDR2 is FQGTGA. Trimming removed 0 bases from V and 1 base from J, with 8 bases in between. CDR3 coding DNA: TGTGCCAGCAGCTTAACGAGCTGCGGCACAGATACGCAGTATTTT. Amino acids: CASSLTSCGTDTQYF.

This clonotype was recorded at least ten times. The chain is built from TRBV28 and TRBJ2-1; possible D gene TRBD2, 5 bases. V lost 3 bases to trimming and J lost 1 base, with 10 bases between them. The CDR3 is made up of 15 amino acids. Germline V gene sequence: CDR1 MDHEN, CDR2 SYDVKM. Here the CDR3 reads CASSFFGLSYNEQFF. CDR3 DNA: TGTGCCAGCAGTTTTTTTGGACTTTCCTACAATGAGCAGTTCTTC.

The sample holds a few counts of this clonotype. The chain uses TRBV4-3 and TRBJ2-2, with TRBD2 as a possible D gene (6 bases). The CDR3 loop spans 15 amino acids. Germline V gene lookup returns CDR1 LGHNA and CDR2 YSLEER. V was clipped by 1 base and J by 1 base, with 7 bases between them. In DNA, the CDR3 is TGCGCCAGCAGCCAAGCCGGGGGGAACACCGGGGAGCTGTTTTTT. It translates to CASSQAGGNTGELFF.

The chain joins TRBV6-2 or TRBV6-3 to TRBJ2-2; D may match TRBD1 or TRBD2 (5 bases each). The CDR3 length is 13 residues. The V end was cut by 6 bases, the J end by 3 bases, with 8 bases between. CDR1 and CDR2 (germline): MNHEY, SVGEGT. In DNA, the CDR3 is TGTGCCAGCAGGGGACCTTACACCGGGGAGCTGTTTTTT. This gives the protein CASRGPYTGELFF.

The chain uses TRBV4-2 and TRBJ2-5; 9 bases align to TRBD2. The CDR3 has 15 residues. In germline, CDR1 is LGHNA, CDR2 YNFKEQ. V lost 0 bases and J lost 4; bases outside the gene matches: 3. The DNA for the CDR3 is TGTGCCAGCAGCCAAGACGCGGGAGGGCGAGAGACCCAGTACTTC. Its translation is CASSQDAGGRETQYF.

In its sample, this clonotype was seen a few times. This chain connects TRBV4-2 to TRBJ1-4; D is uncertain. Germline V gene sequence: CDR1 LGHNA, CDR2 YNFKEQ. This CDR3 has 17 residues. The V end lost 0 bases, the J end lost 4 bases, and 15 bases lay between the germline ends. Here the CDR3 DNA reads TGTGCCAGCAGCCAAGACCCCTCGAGGTCGCTTAATGAAAAACTGTTTTTT. The encoded protein is CASSQDPSRSLNEKLFF.

The chain carries TRBV24-1 and TRBJ2-1; D gene unclear. Germline values: CDR1 KGHDR, CDR2 SFDVKD. This CDR3 is built from 16 residues. Trimming took off 0 bases at V and 3 bases at J, with 11 bases between the two ends. CDR3 loop: CATSDLGEGSYNEQFF. The CDR3 nucleotides read TGTGCCACCAGTGATTTGGGTGAAGGTAGCTACAATGAGCAGTTCTTC.

The chain links TRBV7-2 to TRBJ2-7; D possibly uses TRBD1 or TRBD2 (6 bases each). There are 14 residues in the CDR3. Germline values: CDR1 SGHTA, CDR2 FQGNSA. V lost 5 bases to trimming and J lost 5 bases, with 16 bases between them. This chain's CDR3 is CASSPTGAGNEQYF. The CDR3 coding sequence is TGTGCCAGCAGCCCCACGGGGGCCGGCAACGAGCAGTACTTC.

This clonotype occurred many times. J is TRBJ2-2 and V is TRBV12-3 or TRBV12-4; no clear D gene. V was pared by 6 bases and J by 6 bases, with 17 bases between. The CDR3 extends over 15 amino acids. The CDR3 sequence is CASSDLAYGAGELFF. As DNA, the CDR3 is TGTGCCAGCAGCGATTTAGCCTATGGGGCCGGGGAGCTGTTTTTT.

This clonotype was recorded a few times. The chain employs TRBV27 and TRBJ2-7; a weak D match, TRBD1 (6 bases). The V end was cut by 5 bases, the J end by 3 bases, with 14 bases between. The CDR3 covers 14 residues. Germline CDR1 and CDR2: MNHEY and SMNVEV (reference sequence). CDR3 in DNA: TGTGCCAGCAGTAGGCAGGGGCCTATCTACGAGCAGTACTTC. Amino acid sequence: CASSRQGPIYEQYF.

This clonotype was observed at least ten times. The V and J genes are TRBV6-5 and TRBJ1-6; D is unresolved. Trimming removed 0 bases at V and 10 bases at J, with 10 bases between. CDR1 is MNHEY and CDR2 is SVGAGI in the germline V gene. This CDR3 spans 14 amino acids. The CDR3 is CASSYSGSESPLHF. The CDR3 DNA follows: TGTGCCAGCAGTTACTCGGGGTCGGAGTCACCCCTCCACTTT.

This clonotype was picked up many times. The chain is built from TRBV12-3 or TRBV12-4 and TRBJ2-7; possibly TRBD1 or TRBD2 for D (5 bases each). V lost 6 bases, J lost 4 bases, and 7 bases lay in between. CDR3 length: 11 amino acids. The CDR3 DNA is TGTGCCAGCAGGGGGGAGTACGAGCAGTACTTC. Protein product: CASRGEYEQYF.

This clonotype was picked up many times. This rearrangement joins TRBV6-5 to TRBJ2-7; 9 positions match TRBD2. Trimming at V came to 1 base and at J to 2 bases, leaving 3 bases not matched to a gene. CDR3 length equals 15 residues. Germline values: CDR1 MNHEY, CDR2 SVGAGI. The CDR3: CASSYLAGETYEQYF. Here the CDR3 DNA reads TGTGCCAGCAGTTACTTAGCGGGAGAGACCTACGAGCAGTACTTC.